This is a list of T cell receptor beta chains from one sample in a study of molecular identifiers for immune sequencing clone quantification. TCRdb ran MiXCR on the PCR reads and lists one entry per CDR3 protein. The sample holds 53,000 or so distinct CDR3 sequences, around 34% seen once. Specimen: naive CD8+ T cells from blood, with Jurkat cell RNA spiked in. These receptors all stem from a human donor in good health. Some libraries in this study had Jurkat cell RNA spiked in. CDR3s include the opening cysteine and the closing phenylalanine or tryptophan. The D gene is left open where the match is weak. Clone size is stated in some rows and not others, as once, few, many or a class when expanded.

.,TRBV4-2,TRBJ1-3,many,TGTGCCAGCAGCCCTACGAACGGACTCTCTGGAAACACCATATATTTT,CASSPTNGLSGNTIYF
.,TRBV2,TRBJ1-1,.,TGTGCCAGCAGTGAAAGAAGAGGGTTATACACTGAAGCTTTCTTT,CASSERRGLYTEAFF
TRBD1,TRBV4-2,TRBJ2-6,few,TGTGCCAGCAGCCAAGAGGTGGTTAGGGGACAGGAGAGCTCTGGGGCCAACGTCCTGACTTTC,CASSQEVVRGQESSGANVLTF
.,TRBV20-1,TRBJ2-7,few,TGCAGTGCTCGAGGACCGTCATACGAGCAGTACTTC,CSARGPSYEQYF
.,TRBV28,TRBJ2-5,.,TGTGCCAGCAGTCCCCCCCGGAGAGGGAAAGAGACCCAGTACTTC,CASSPPRRGKETQYF
.,TRBV9,TRBJ2-2,few,TGTGCCAGCAGCGGGGTCCCGAACACCGGGGAGCTGTTTTTT,CASSGVPNTGELFF
.,TRBV5-8,TRBJ1-5,many,TGTGCCAGCGGCAAAGGAGGAAATCAGCCCCAGCATTTT,CASGKGGNQPQHF
.,TRBV19,TRBJ2-6,few,TGTGCCAGTAGCGGGCCCACAGGGTCTGGGGCCAACGTCCTGACTTTC,CASSGPTGSGANVLTF
.,TRBV24-1,TRBJ2-2,many,TGTGCCACCGGGCTTACTGAGGCCGGGGAGCTGTTTTTT,CATGLTEAGELFF
.,TRBV29-1,TRBJ1-1,medium-sized,TGCAGCGTTGAAACGGCGGAAAACACTGAAGCTTTCTTT,CSVETAENTEAFF
TRBD2,TRBV2,TRBJ2-7,few,TGTGCCAGCGGGGGAGGGGACGAGCAGTACTTC,CASGGGDEQYF